These T cell receptor beta chains were read from a single sample in a study of cytomegalovirus exposure and HLA in healthy donors. Data came from immunoSEQ multiplex PCR; TCRdb stores just in-frame clones and leaves some out. Of over 110,000 clones listed, more than 75% were seen once; the top ten hold 5% to 7.5%. Specimen: PBMCs. The receptors originated from a woman in her thirties or forties in good health and CMV-seropositive. Both conserved end residues are part of each CDR3. Fields, in order: V gene, clone size, J gene, D gene, CDR3 DNA, CDR3 protein. A D gene is named only where the DNA matches it firmly. Clone sizes are given selectively: once, few, many, or a class where the clone is expanded.

>TRBV5-1|few|TRBJ2-2|TRBD2
TGCGCCAGCAGCATATATTTAGCGGGAGCGGGCACCGGGGAGCTGTTTTTT
CASSIYLAGAGTGELFF
>TRBV5-1|.|TRBJ1-4|TRBD1
TGCGCCAGCAGCCTCGGGACAGTGAATGAAAAACTGTTTTTT
CASSLGTVNEKLFF
>TRBV5-1|few|TRBJ2-7|TRBD1
TGCGCCAGCCAGGGACAGGGGCCGCACGAGCAGTACTTC
CASQGQGPHEQYF
>TRBV6-1|.|TRBJ2-2|.
TGTGCCAGCAGTTTGACACGCCGAAATACCGGGGAGCTGTTTTTT
CASSLTRRNTGELFF
>TRBV11-2|.|TRBJ1-5|.
TGTGCCAGCAGCCTCCCCGGGGGGCCCAATCAGCCCCAGCATTTT
CASSLPGGPNQPQHF
>TRBV9|.|TRBJ2-2|TRBD2
TGTGCCAGCAGCTTTAGCGGGAGGGACACCGGGGAGCTGTTTTTT
CASSFSGRDTGELFF
>TRBV7-2|.|TRBJ1-5|.
TGTGCCAGCAGCTTACAGGGAGGGAGCAATCAGCCCCAGCATTTT
CASSLQGGSNQPQHF
>TRBV5-4|.|TRBJ2-3|.
TGTGCCAGCAGCTTGGCAGGGTTAGCGGCTGGGAGCACAGATACGCAGTATTTT
CASSLAGLAAGSTDTQYF
>TRBV5-1|.|TRBJ2-5|.
TGCGCCAGCAGCCCATCCCCGGGGGAGACCCAGTACTTC
CASSPSPGETQYF
>TRBV28|few|TRBJ2-3|TRBD2
TGTGCCAGCAGTTTCCCGGGGACTAGCGGGAGTTCCCTCCGAGCGCAGTATTTT
CASSFPGTSGSSLRAQYF
>TRBV5-1|.|TRBJ2-2|.
TGCGCCAGCAGCCCGTACCTCCGGACTGGCGGGGAGCTGTTTTTT
CASSPYLRTGGELFF
>TRBV13|.|TRBJ1-1|.
TGTGCCAGCAGCTCACTTCAGGGGACTGAAGCTTTCTTT
CASSSLQGTEAFF
>TRBV21-1|.|TRBJ1-2|.
TGTGCCAGCAGCTTACCACAGTACCCAGAGTATGGCTACACCTTC
CASSLPQYPEYGYTF
>TRBV5-1|.|TRBJ2-1|TRBD1
TGCGCCAGCAGCTTGGGGACAGGGGGCAATGAGCAGTTCTTC
CASSLGTGGNEQFF
>TRBV10-2|.|TRBJ2-7|TRBD1
TGCGCCAGCAGTGAGGACAGGGCATTTGTGCAGTACTTC
CASSEDRAFVQYF
>TRBV7-2|.|TRBJ2-1|TRBD2
TGTGCCAGCGGCCAGAGAGGATTAGCGGGCTACAATGAGCAGTTCTTC
CASGQRGLAGYNEQFF
>TRBV21-1|.|TRBJ2-3|.
TGTGCCAGCAGACCAAGACTAGCGGCAAGCACAGATACGCAGTATTTT
CASRPRLAASTDTQYF
>TRBV9|.|TRBJ2-2|TRBD2
TGTGCCAGCAGCGTATCGGGACTAGCGGTCGGCGGGGAGCTGTTTTTT
CASSVSGLAVGGELFF
>TRBV5-4|.|TRBJ2-3|.
TGTGCCAGCAGCTGGCATTCAGATACGCAGTATTTT
CASSWHSDTQYF
>TRBV18|.|TRBJ2-2|TRBD1
TGTGCCAGCTCCGGGACAGGGAACGCCGGGGAGCTGTTTTTT
CASSGTGNAGELFF
>TRBV6-5|.|TRBJ2-7|TRBD2
TGTGCCAGCAGTTACGGGGGCGGGGGGCCCTACGAGCAGTACTTC
CASSYGGGGPYEQYF
>TRBV15|few|TRBJ1-5|.
TGTGCCACCAGCAGAGCGGGGGGCTGGCAGCCCCAGCATTTT
CATSRAGGWQPQHF
>TRBV20-1|.|TRBJ1-1|.
TGCAGTGCTACGGGTGCGTCTGAAGCTTTCTTT
CSATGASEAFF
>TRBV11-2|.|TRBJ2-7|.
TGTGCCAGCAGCTTAGATAGGAGCTACATCTCCTACGAGCAGTACTTC
CASSLDRSYISYEQYF
>TRBV10-3|.|TRBJ1-2|.
TGTGCCATCAGTGCGGTTGGAGGATCTAACTATGGCTACACCTTC
CAISAVGGSNYGYTF
>TRBV19|.|TRBJ1-5|.
TGTGCCAGTAGTCCCCGGGGAGGGGTTATGCCCCAGCATTTT
CASSPRGGVMPQHF
>TRBV5-1|.|TRBJ2-1|TRBD2
TGCGCCAGCAGCACACTAGCGGGAGAGAATGAGCAGTTCTTC
CASSTLAGENEQFF
>TRBV2|.|TRBJ2-2|.
TGTGCCAGCTGCAGGGTTAGGGACACCGGGGAGCTGTTTTTT
CASCRVRDTGELFF
>TRBV7-9|once|TRBJ1-4|TRBD1
TGTTCCAGCAGCTTGACAGGGGCCAGGAATGAAAAACTGTTTTTT
CSSSLTGARNEKLFF
>TRBV14|.|TRBJ2-7|.
TGTGCCAGCAGCCAAGTCCACAGGGGAGGCGAGCAGTACTTC
CASSQVHRGGEQYF
>TRBV7-9|.|TRBJ1-2|.
TGTGCCAGCAGCTTAGCCACGACAGTTAACTATGGCTACACCTTC
CASSLATTVNYGYTF
>TRBV27|few|TRBJ2-3|TRBD2
TGTGCCAGCAGTCCTAGCGGGAGTGTAGATACGCAGTATTTT
CASSPSGSVDTQYF
>TRBV5-1|few|TRBJ2-7|TRBD1
TGCGCCAGCGCGCAAACGACAGGGGAGGTGGGCTACGAGCAGTACTTC
CASAQTTGEVGYEQYF
>TRBV28|.|TRBJ2-7|TRBD1
TGTGCCAGCAGTCTCACCGGGACAGGAAGAGGCGAGCAGTACTTC
CASSLTGTGRGEQYF
>TRBV5-4|.|TRBJ2-7|.
TGTGCCAGCAGCTTGGAGGGGCCTGGGGAGCAGTACTTC
CASSLEGPGEQYF
>TRBV30|.|TRBJ2-3|.
TGTGCCTGGAAGGGCCGGCAGGGAATTGGAAGCACAGATACGCAGTATTTT
CAWKGRQGIGSTDTQYF
>TRBV4-1|.|TRBJ2-7|.
TGCGCCAGCAGCCAAGATACTACTGAGCAGTACTTC
CASSQDTTEQYF
>TRBV28|.|TRBJ1-5|.
TGTGCCAGCAGTCCCGGGGGAATCAATCAGCCCCAGCATTTT
CASSPGGINQPQHF
>TRBV28|.|TRBJ2-7|TRBD1
TGTGCCAGCAGTCCCCAGGGGGCTTTTCACTACGAGCAGTACTTC
CASSPQGAFHYEQYF
>TRBV9|.|TRBJ2-3|TRBD1
TGTGCCAGCAGCGTGGGACAGGAGAGCACAGATACGCAGTATTTT
CASSVGQESTDTQYF
>TRBV6-1|.|TRBJ2-7|.
TGTGCCAGCAGTGAATTTGGGCACTCGAGCTCCTACGAGCAGTACTTC
CASSEFGHSSSYEQYF
>TRBV18|few|TRBJ1-1|.
TGTGCCAGCTCACCAGCGGACAGTGCGTACACTGAAGCTTTCTTT
CASSPADSAYTEAFF
>TRBV7-9|few|TRBJ1-5|TRBD1
TGTGCCAGCAGCGACGGGACAGTCTATAGCAATCAGCCCCAGCATTTT
CASSDGTVYSNQPQHF
>TRBV28|.|TRBJ2-7|.
TGTGCCAGCAGTTCAGTTCAGGGGGGCGGGCAGTACTTC
CASSSVQGGGQYF
>TRBV9|.|TRBJ1-4|TRBD1
TGTGCCAGCAGCGTAGGGGAACCGACAGGGGGCGAGGAAAAACTGTTTTTT
CASSVGEPTGGEEKLFF
>TRBV19|.|TRBJ2-7|TRBD2
TGTGCCAGTAGTACGGGACTAACCGAGCAGTACTTC
CASSTGLTEQYF
>TRBV14|.|TRBJ2-2|.
TGTGCCAGCAGCACCATGGGTAGCGTCTTGGGTACCGGGGAGCTGTTTTTT
CASSTMGSVLGTGELFF
>TRBV11-2|.|TRBJ2-1|TRBD1
TGTGCCAGCAGCTTACCCGGGACAGCCTACAATGAGCAGTTCTTC
CASSLPGTAYNEQFF
>TRBV28|.|TRBJ2-1|.
TGTGCCAGCAGTTTACCCTCAGCGGAAGGGGAGCAGTTCTTC
CASSLPSAEGEQFF
>TRBV6-5|.|TRBJ1-2|.
TGTGCCAGCAGTGGGAGTCCGGTTCCTGGCTATGGCTACACCTTC
CASSGSPVPGYGYTF
>TRBV5-1|.|TRBJ1-1|TRBD1
TGCGCCAGCAGCCCGGACAGGTCGGGGTACACTGAAGCTTTCTTT
CASSPDRSGYTEAFF
>TRBV29-1|.|TRBJ2-5|TRBD2
TGCAGCGTTGAGGGAATAGCGGGACGGGGGGAGACCCAGTACTTC
CSVEGIAGRGETQYF
>TRBV14|.|TRBJ2-5|.
TGTGCCAGCAGCCACCTGGACAGAAGGGAGACCCAGTACTTC
CASSHLDRRETQYF